Listed below are T cell receptor beta chains from one sample, sequenced in a study of shared T cell receptors in the human thymus. Sequencing was performed with immunoSEQ multiplex PCR; in TCRdb, only in-frame clones are kept and a portion is missing. The sample has approximately 760,000 clones, approximately 83% seen once. The same data also contributed to another study, on human thymus T cells.

Source material: thymocytes. These receptors were taken from a girl under three years old with a congenital heart defect. CDR3s include the opening cysteine and the closing phenylalanine or tryptophan. The D gene is left open where the match is weak. Part of the rows lack a size; the others show once, few, many or a class for expanded clones.

clone size,J gene,V gene,D gene,CDR3 protein,CDR3 DNA
NA,TRBJ2-1,TRBV6-1,TRBD1,CASSEEGTGSSNEQFF,TGTGCCAGCAGTGAAGAAGGGACAGGGAGCAGCAATGAGCAGTTCTTC
NA,TRBJ1-2,TRBV7-9,NA,CASSLGGVMGEVNYGYTF,TGTGCCAGCAGCTTAGGGGGGGTGATGGGGGAAGTGAACTATGGCTACACCTTC
NA,TRBJ2-2,TRBV5-4,TRBD2,CASSPGTNRDTGELFF,TGTGCCAGCAGCCCCGGGACTAACCGCGACACCGGGGAGCTGTTTTTT
NA,TRBJ1-4,TRBV6-6,NA,CASSRQFTNEKLFF,TGTGCCAGCAGCCGACAGTTCACTAATGAAAAACTGTTTTTT
few,TRBJ2-7,TRBV5-6,NA,CASSLADRTYEQYF,TGTGCCAGCAGCTTGGCCGACAGAACCTACGAGCAGTACTTC
few,TRBJ1-3,TRBV5-1,TRBD1,CASSQGSGNTIYF,TGCGCCAGCTCACAGGGGTCTGGAAACACCATATATTTT
once,TRBJ1-2,TRBV18,TRBD1,CASQRQGWPYGYTF,TGTGCCAGCCAACGACAGGGGTGGCCCTATGGCTACACCTTC
few,TRBJ2-1,TRBV15,NA,CATSRESQGPRVF,TGTGCCACCAGCAGAGAAAGCCAGGGCCCCCGAGTCTTC
NA,TRBJ2-2,TRBV29-1,NA,CSVAVYHTGELFF,TGCAGCGTTGCAGTATATCACACCGGGGAGCTGTTTTTT
NA,TRBJ2-7,TRBV7-6,TRBD1,CASSSRKGTGPYEQYF,TGTGCCAGCAGCTCGAGAAAAGGGACAGGACCCTACGAGCAGTACTTC